This T cell receptor beta chain was documented in a study of T cell responses to AZD1222 COVID-19 vaccine. Method: immunoSEQ multiplex PCR; TCRdb's copy keeps in-frame clones and lacks some. Of around 200,000 clones listed, around 89% are singletons. Germline assignment: CDR1 MDHEN and CDR2 SYDVKM. Trimming at V came to 7 bases and at J to 6 bases, leaving 1 base not matched to a gene. This CDR3 region has 13 residues. This TCR was sampled from an adult who received the AZD1222 COVID-19 vaccine. This chain links TRBV28 with TRBJ2-7; 15 bases are a match to TRBD2. Sequences were derived from peripheral blood, sampled 28 days after the second AZD1222 dose. CDR3 loop: CASKGLAGGEQYF. For the CDR3, the DNA is TGTGCCAGCAAGGGACTAGCGGGAGGCGAGCAGTACTTC.